What follows are 6 T cell receptor beta chains derived from one specimen sequenced in a study of cytomegalovirus exposure and HLA in healthy donors. Primers included in the PCR were 60 Vbeta and 13 Jbeta primers. Sequencing used immunoSEQ multiplex PCR; TCRdb keeps in-frame clones, though not all of them. Here the sample spans 170,000 or so clones, 65% to 80% being singletons. Material: PBMCs. The receptors were sampled from a woman aged 50 to 65 in good health and CMV-seropositive.

This chain links TRBV5-4 with TRBJ2-4, with a weak D call TRBD2 (5 bases). Germline V gene lookup returns CDR1 SGHNT and CDR2 YYREEE (reference sequence). This CDR3 is built from 16 residues. V lost 3 bases and J 0 bases, leaving 13 bases between the germline ends. The DNA for the CDR3 is TGTGCCAGCAGCTCTCCAGCGGACCCAGCCAAAAACATTCAGTACTTC. Encoded protein: CASSSPADPAKNIQYF.

The chain links TRBV5-1 to TRBJ2-7; a weak D match, TRBD2 (6 bases). Per the germline V gene, CDR1 is SGHRS and CDR2 is YFSETQ. This CDR3 has 13 residues. The ends were cut back, 2 bases at V and 1 base at J, with 7 bases in the middle. CDR3 loop: CASSFGGSYEQYF. DNA for the CDR3: TGCGCCAGCAGCTTCGGGGGATCCTACGAGCAGTACTTC.

This chain joins TRBV5-1 and TRBJ1-2; 8 nucleotides line up with TRBD1. Germline CDR1 SGHRS, CDR2 YFSETQ. CDR3 length: 15 residues. The V segment lost 0 bases and the J segment 6 bases; nucleotides outside the gene matches: 7. As DNA, the CDR3 is TGCGCCAGCAGCTTGGTACCAGGGGGCGCGAATGGCTACACCTTC. It translates to CASSLVPGGANGYTF.

The chain is built from TRBV5-5 and TRBJ1-5; 7 bases are a match to TRBD1. The junction had 4 bases not matched to a gene; V was cut back by 0 bases and J by 7 bases. CDR1 is SGHKS, CDR2 YYEKEE, per germline (reference sequence). This CDR3 is 14 amino acids long. The CDR3 reads CASSLDRGRQPQHF. In nucleotides, the CDR3 is TGTGCCAGCAGCTTGGACAGGGGACGACAGCCCCAGCATTTT.

The chain carries TRBV11-3 and TRBJ1-1, with D perhaps matching TRBD1 (6 bases). V was pared by 5 bases and J by 2 bases, with 15 bases between. This CDR3 comprises 15 residues. CDR1 and CDR2 (germline): SGHNT, YENEEA. The CDR3 DNA follows: TGTGCCAGCAGCCCGGACAGTAGGAGCAACACTGAAGCTTTCTTT. Encoded protein: CASSPDSRSNTEAFF.

This clone was counted between two and nine times. The V call is TRBV18, the J call TRBJ1-5, with 9 bases that match TRBD1. Germline loops: CDR1 KGHSH, CDR2 LQKENI. The CDR3 consists of 15 residues. J was trimmed by 4 bases and V by 2 bases; bases with no gene match: 3. DNA of the CDR3: TGTGCCAGCTCACCAAGAGGACAGGGGAATCAGCCCCAGCATTTT. Residues: CASSPRGQGNQPQHF.